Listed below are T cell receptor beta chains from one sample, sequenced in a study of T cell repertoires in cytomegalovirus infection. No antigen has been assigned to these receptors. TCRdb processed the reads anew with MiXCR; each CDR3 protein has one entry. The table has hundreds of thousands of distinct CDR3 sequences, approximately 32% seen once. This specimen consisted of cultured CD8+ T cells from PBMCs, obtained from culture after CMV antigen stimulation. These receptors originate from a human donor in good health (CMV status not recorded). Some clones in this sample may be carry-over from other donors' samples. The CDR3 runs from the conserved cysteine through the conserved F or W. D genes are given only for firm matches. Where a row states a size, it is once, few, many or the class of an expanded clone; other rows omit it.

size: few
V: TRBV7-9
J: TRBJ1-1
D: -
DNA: TGTGCCAGCAGCTTAGTAGGGCGACGGGCGGCTTTCTTT
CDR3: CASSLVGRRAAFF

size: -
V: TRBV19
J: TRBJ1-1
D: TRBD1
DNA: TGTGCCAGTAGTATTGCGGACAGGTACACTGAAGCTTTCTTT
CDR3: CASSIADRYTEAFF

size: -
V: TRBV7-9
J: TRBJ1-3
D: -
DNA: TGTGCCAGCAGCTTAGCCCCAGGGCCGGTCAACACCATATATTTT
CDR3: CASSLAPGPVNTIYF

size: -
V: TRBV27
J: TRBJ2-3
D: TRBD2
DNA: TGTGCCAGTTCCCTAGCGGGGATAAGCACAGATACGCAGTATTTT
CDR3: CASSLAGISTDTQYF

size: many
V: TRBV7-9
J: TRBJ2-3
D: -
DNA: TGTGCCAGCAGCGCAGATACGCAGTATTTT
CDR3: CASSADTQYF

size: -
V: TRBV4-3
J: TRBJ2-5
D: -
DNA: TGCGCCAGCAGCCATTCAGTTCCAGAGACCCAGTACTTC
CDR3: CASSHSVPETQYF

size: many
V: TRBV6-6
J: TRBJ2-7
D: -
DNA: TGTGCCAGCAGTTACTCGAGTCCGCTGACCTACGAGCAGTACTTC
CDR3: CASSYSSPLTYEQYF

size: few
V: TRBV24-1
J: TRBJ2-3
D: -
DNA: TGTGCCACCAGTTCTCTAGACACGGCCGACCGGGTAGATACGCAGTATTTT
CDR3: CATSSLDTADRVDTQYF

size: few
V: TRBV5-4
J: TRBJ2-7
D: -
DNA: TGTGCCAGCAGAGCCGGGGGCCGCGACGAGCAGTACTTC
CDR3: CASRAGGRDEQYF

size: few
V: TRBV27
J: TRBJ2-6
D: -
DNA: TGTGCCAGCAGATTCGGGGGTGGGGCCAACGTCCTGACTTTC
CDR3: CASRFGGGANVLTF

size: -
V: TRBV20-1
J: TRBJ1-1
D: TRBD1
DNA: TGCAGTGCTAGGCCCCTGACAGGGGGAATGAACACTGAAGCTTTCTTT
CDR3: CSARPLTGGMNTEAFF

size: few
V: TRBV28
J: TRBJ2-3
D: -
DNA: TGTGCCAGCAGTTCACGACAGGCAAGCACAGATACGCAGTATTTT
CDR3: CASSSRQASTDTQYF

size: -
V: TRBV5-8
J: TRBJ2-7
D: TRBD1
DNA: TGTGCCAGCAGCTTGCGAACGGGACAGTTTTACGAGCAGTACTTC
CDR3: CASSLRTGQFYEQYF